The 17 T cell receptor beta chains presented below share a single source sample, sequenced in a study of T cell repertoires in cytomegalovirus infection. MiXCR was run by TCRdb on the reads, yielding one entry per CDR3 protein. The table shows 680,000 or so distinct CDR3 sequences, with approximately 34% occurring only once. Source material: PBMCs. The receptors were sampled from a human donor in good health (CMV status not recorded). Some clones in this sample may be carry-over from other donors' samples.

The gene calls are TRBV5-4 and TRBJ2-1; 16 bases map to TRBD2. Trimming cost V 5 bases and J 9 bases; bases outside gene matches: 8. CDR3 size: 16 residues. Germline CDR1 SGHNT, CDR2 YYREEE (reference sequence). As DNA, the CDR3 is TGTGCCAGCAGTTGGGGACTAGCGGGAGGGAGGGGTGAGCAGTTCTTC. Protein product: CASSWGLAGGRGEQFF.

As for this clonotype: Sequence at one end of the junction differs from germline and may be a read error. This rearrangement joins TRBV2 to TRBJ2-3; D is ambiguous. This CDR3 contains 13 residues. Germline CDR1 reads SNHLY; CDR2 reads FYNNEI. In nucleotides, the CDR3 is TGTGCCAGTATTGCGGCAGGCACGGATACGCAGTATTTT. Residues: CASIAAGTDTQYF. The full variable domain, completed using reference TRBV2 and TRBJ2-3, is EPEVTQTPSHQVTQMGQEVILRCVPISNHLYFYWYRQILGQKVEFLVSFYNNEISEKSEIFDDQFSVERPDGSNFTLKIRSTKLEDSAMYFCASIAAGTDTQYFGPGTRLTVL.

This chain uses TRBV20-1 with TRBJ2-1, with 15 bases identical to TRBD2. The V gene end was trimmed by 6 bases and the J gene end by 4 bases; junction bases not matched to a gene: 4. This CDR3 spans 15 amino acids. Germline V gives CDR1 DFQATT, CDR2 SNEGSKA (reference sequence). The CDR3 here is CSAPGLAGGYNEQFF. For the CDR3, the DNA is TGCAGTGCCCCGGGACTAGCGGGGGGATACAATGAGCAGTTCTTC.

This clonotype has at least ten counts. The chain employs TRBV7-6 and TRBJ1-5; no reliable D call. Trimming took 5 bases from V and 9 from J, leaving 17 bases between them. The germline V gene encodes CDR1 SGHVS and CDR2 FNYEAQ. There are 14 residues in the CDR3. CDR3 sequence (DNA): TGTGCCAGCAGCCCGTCCGGCCTGTCCGGGCCCCAGCATTTT. Protein: CASSPSGLSGPQHF. Full variable domain (missing parts from reference TRBV7-6 and TRBJ1-5): GAGVSQSPRYKVTKRGQDVALRCDPISGHVSLYWYRQALGQGPEFLTYFNYEAQQDKSGLPNDRFSAERPEGSISTLTIQRTEQRDSAMYRCASSPSGLSGPQHFGDGTRLSIL.

This clonotype has a handful of counts. The V and J genes are TRBV6-2 or TRBV6-3 and TRBJ2-1; no clear D. The CDR3 has 17 amino acids. Germline V gives CDR1 MNHEY, CDR2 SVGEGT. V was trimmed by 2 bases and J by 1 base, leaving 15 bases between them. The CDR3 sequence: CASSYGLGLGSYNEQFF. DNA for the CDR3: TGTGCCAGCAGTTACGGCCTTGGTTTGGGGTCCTACAATGAGCAGTTCTTC.

The genes are TRBV27 and TRBJ1-2, with 7 bases that match TRBD1. Germline CDR1 is MNHEY and CDR2 is SMNVEV (reference sequence). J was trimmed by 2 bases and V by 8 bases; bases with no gene match: 8. The CDR3 sequence is 14 residues long. CDR3: CASPGGAWNYGYTF. The CDR3 coding sequence is TGTGCCAGCCCAGGGGGTGCGTGGAACTATGGCTACACCTTC.

The chain links TRBV11-2 to TRBJ2-1, with D possibly matching TRBD2 (7 bases). The CDR3 has 14 residues. The V and J ends lost 6 bases and 3 bases respectively, with 12 bases between them. Germline assignment: CDR1 SGHAT and CDR2 FQNNGV. The CDR3 loop is CASRQGGVYNEQFF. CDR3 DNA sequence: TGTGCCAGCAGGCAAGGGGGGGTCTACAATGAGCAGTTCTTC.

The gene calls are TRBV28 and TRBJ2-7, with TRBD2 matching over 12 bases. This CDR3 is built from 14 residues. Per the germline V gene, CDR1 is MDHEN and CDR2 is SYDVKM. The trim removed 5 bases at V and 6 bases at J, leaving 5 bases unmatched. Here the CDR3 reads CASSLLAGGREQYF. For the CDR3, the DNA is TGTGCCAGCAGTCTCCTAGCGGGGGGGCGCGAGCAGTACTTC.

This clonotype has at least ten counts. The genes are TRBV7-2 and TRBJ2-1; D possibly corresponds to TRBD2 (5 bases). CDR3 length: 17 amino acids. CDR1 is SGHTA, CDR2 FQGNSA, per germline. Deletions cut 0 bases from V and 3 bases from J, with 15 bases between. CDR3 loop: CASSLASGSTNYNEQFF. The CDR3 DNA is TGTGCCAGCAGCTTAGCCAGTGGGAGTACAAACTACAATGAGCAGTTCTTC.

This sequence joins TRBV7-9 and TRBJ1-6; D remains ambiguous. This CDR3 has 14 residues. The V end was cut by 11 bases, the J end by 1 base, with 12 bases between. Germline CDR1 and CDR2: SEHNR and FQNEAQ (reference sequence). The CDR3 nucleotides read TGTGCCGCGGGTGACCCGTCCTATAATTCACCCCTCCACTTT. Translated: CAAGDPSYNSPLHF.

This clonotype was seen many times. This chain joins TRBV7-2 and TRBJ1-5; the D gene is possibly TRBD1 (5 bases). This CDR3 is 15 amino acids long. CDR1 and CDR2 from the germline V gene are SGHTA and FQGNSA. Between the trimmed V and J ends, which lost 2 bases and 4 bases, there was a span of 12 bases. The CDR3 bases are TGTGCCAGCAGCTTATATCGGGGGGGAAATCAGCCCCAGCATTTT. Translation gives CASSLYRGGNQPQHF.

This clonotype was recorded many times. The chain employs TRBV12-3 or TRBV12-4 and TRBJ1-4, with 11 bases fitting TRBD1. The CDR3 runs 15 residues. Trimming cost V 6 bases and J 8 bases; bases outside gene matches: 8. The DNA of the CDR3 is TGTGCCAGCAGCTCAAGGACAGGGGGCGGAGAAAAACTGTTTTTT. It translates to CASSSRTGGGEKLFF.

This clonotype has just a few counts. The V call is TRBV5-5, the J call TRBJ1-2, with D tentatively TRBD1 (5 bases). Germline V gives CDR1 SGHKS, CDR2 YYEKEE (reference sequence). The CDR3 extends over 14 amino acids. Deletions cut 4 bases from V and 4 bases from J, with 14 bases between. The DNA of the CDR3 is TGTGCCAGCAGCCACCGGGACGGCCCCTATGGCTACACCTTC. As protein: CASSHRDGPYGYTF.

The gene calls are TRBV6-1 and TRBJ2-7; D gene unclear. The CDR3 sequence is 13 residues long. Germline values: CDR1 MNHNS, CDR2 SASEGT. V lost 5 bases and J 3 bases, leaving 11 bases between the germline ends. The CDR3 DNA reads as TGTGCCAGCAGTTATGGCCCAAACTACGAGCAGTACTTC. This codes for CASSYGPNYEQYF.

Regarding this clonotype: At one end, the junction sequence differs from germline, possibly due to a read error. The J gene is TRBJ2-7, the V gene TRBV14, with 8 nucleotides matching TRBD1. The CDR3 consists of 13 residues. The germline gives CDR1 SGHDN, CDR2 FVKESK. The chain's CDR3 is CASNQPGGAEQYF. In DNA, the CDR3 is TGTGCCAGCAACCAACCAGGGGGCGCCGAGCAGTACTTC.

The chain is built from TRBV7-9 and TRBJ1-1, with D unclear. The CDR3 runs to 13 residues. Germline loops: CDR1 SEHNR, CDR2 FQNEAQ (reference sequence). The germline V and J ends were trimmed by 7 bases and 5 bases, with 14 bases remaining between them. CDR3 amino acids: CASTFWRRTEAFF. CDR3 DNA sequence: TGTGCCAGCACCTTCTGGCGGAGGACTGAAGCTTTCTTT.

This clonotype was counted between two and nine times. The V call is TRBV28, the J call TRBJ1-5; TRBD1 aligns across 10 bases. Germline V gene sequence: CDR1 MDHEN, CDR2 SYDVKM. This CDR3 is 16 amino acids long. J lost 1 base, V lost 5 bases, and 5 bases had no gene match. This chain's CDR3 is CASSPTGGASNQPQHF. The DNA of the CDR3 is TGTGCCAGCAGTCCGACAGGGGGCGCGAGCAATCAGCCCCAGCATTTT.